This T cell receptor (beta chain) was obtained from a study of T cell responses to AZD1222 COVID-19 vaccine. Background on the study: Pooling was applied to second doses at about 4 or about 12 weeks.

Germline loops: CDR1 SGHVS, CDR2 FNYEAQ. V was pared by 5 bases and J by 4 bases, with 5 bases of the junction left unmatched. The CDR3 extends over 14 amino acids. The table came from immunoSEQ multiplex PCR; TCRdb's copy has only in-frame clones and leaves some out. The top ten clones hold approximately 3.5% of a sample with fewer than 130,000 clones, nearly 90% of them seen once. Study outcomes and limitations: Regions left unmutated in variants are reportedly the target of nearly half of spike-specific TCRs.

About this clone: Its antigen is not identified.

This chain uses TRBV7-6 with TRBJ2-7, with 10 bases identical to TRBD2. This clonotype was obtained from an adult in good health. Sequencing used peripheral blood, obtained on day 0 of AZD1222 vaccination. CDR3 coding DNA: TGTGCCAGCAGCCAAGCGGGAGGGCCGTACGAGCAGTACTTC. It specifies CASSQAGGPYEQYF.